This is a list of T cell receptor beta chains from one sample in a study of TIL therapy for anti-PD-1-resistant metastatic lung cancer. Libraries were prepared by immunoSEQ multiplex PCR; TCRdb keeps only in-frame clonotypes and omits some of them. The table shows over 15,000 clones, with 74% occurring only once. The material sequenced was blood, taken at baseline. These TCRs come from a person aged 30 to 80 with non-small cell lung cancer. CDR3s include the opening cysteine and the closing phenylalanine or tryptophan. D genes are given only for firm matches. A clone size is listed for some rows: how often the clone was seen (once, few, many), or a class if it is expanded.

size,D,V,J,CDR3,DNA
once,.,TRBV27,TRBJ1-1,CASSFFGGTEAFF,TGTGCCAGCAGTTTTTTTGGGGGGACTGAAGCTTTCTTT
.,.,TRBV6-1,TRBJ1-1,CASSETGRRAFF,TGTGCCAGCAGTGAAACAGGACGTAGAGCTTTCTTT
.,.,TRBV5-6,TRBJ2-5,CASSLVPEETQYF,TGTGCCAGCAGCTTGGTGCCAGAAGAGACCCAGTACTTC
.,.,TRBV6-1,TRBJ1-2,CASSEAEVRGYGYTF,TGTGCCAGCAGTGAAGCTGAAGTGCGCGGCTATGGCTACACCTTC
.,TRBD1,TRBV6-5,TRBJ1-1,CASSYGTGNTEAFF,TGTGCCAGCAGTTACGGGACAGGGAACACTGAAGCTTTCTTT
once,TRBD1,TRBV5-1,TRBJ2-7,CASSLGTGVYEQYF,TGCGCCAGCAGCTTGGGGACAGGGGTGTACGAGCAGTACTTC
few,.,TRBV4-3,TRBJ1-2,CASSQDGAGFDYTF,TGCGCCAGCAGCCAAGATGGGGCAGGGTTCGACTACACCTTC
.,.,TRBV4-3,TRBJ2-7,CASSHEGGNEQYF,TGCGCCAGCAGCCATGAGGGGGGCAACGAGCAGTACTTC
.,TRBD2,TRBV2,TRBJ2-7,CASTGLASYEQYF,TGTGCCAGCACGGGACTAGCATCCTACGAGCAGTACTTC
.,TRBD1,TRBV27,TRBJ1-2,CASSPQQGTPFGYTF,TGTGCCAGCAGTCCGCAACAGGGGACCCCTTTTGGCTACACCTTC
.,.,TRBV29-1,TRBJ2-1,CSVGMTSRNSYNEQFF,TGCAGCGTAGGAATGACTAGTCGAAACTCCTACAATGAGCAGTTCTTC
.,TRBD1,TRBV7-2,TRBJ1-2,CASSRRDRGPRHGGYTF,TGTGCCAGCAGCCGCCGGGACAGGGGTCCGCGTCATGGTGGCTACACCTTC
.,TRBD2,TRBV2,TRBJ2-7,CASSPAGEPYEQYF,TGTGCCAGCAGTCCTGCGGGGGAGCCCTACGAGCAGTACTTC
.,.,TRBV19,TRBJ2-1,CASNGARSYNEQFF,TGTGCCAGTAATGGGGCCCGCTCCTACAATGAGCAGTTCTTC
once,.,TRBV7-9,TRBJ2-7,CASTDGLLYEQYF,TGTGCCAGCACCGATGGACTTCTATACGAGCAGTACTTC
.,.,TRBV4-3,TRBJ1-5,CASSQGGAKHF,TGCGCCAGCAGCCAAGGCGGGGCCAAGCATTTT
.,.,TRBV9,TRBJ2-7,CASSVGGQTYEQYF,TGTGCCAGCAGCGTAGGGGGGCAGACCTACGAGCAGTACTTC
.,.,TRBV4-3,TRBJ2-3,CASSQDRPSTDTQYF,TGCGCCAGCAGCCAAGATCGCCCCAGCACAGATACGCAGTATTTT
few,TRBD1,TRBV30,TRBJ1-1,CAWVPGQGARAFF,TGTGCCTGGGTTCCGGGACAGGGGGCGCGAGCTTTCTTT
.,TRBD2,TRBV29-1,TRBJ2-1,CSYRGGAEIEQFF,TGCAGCTACCGCGGGGGGGCCGAGATTGAGCAGTTCTTC
.,TRBD2,TRBV7-8,TRBJ2-2,CASSLEAGYTGELFF,TGTGCCAGCAGCTTAGAAGCGGGGTACACCGGGGAGCTGTTTTTT
few,.,TRBV10-1,TRBJ2-7,CASSERDEQYF,TGCGCCAGCAGTGAGAGAGACGAGCAGTACTTC
.,.,TRBV14,TRBJ1-1,CASSQEFQGPDTEAFF,TGTGCCAGCAGCCAAGAATTCCAGGGGCCGGACACTGAAGCTTTCTTT
.,TRBD1,TRBV4-1,TRBJ1-5,CASSQVGQGVYQPQHF,TGCGCCAGCAGCCAAGTGGGACAGGGGGTCTATCAGCCCCAGCATTTT
.,.,TRBV4-1,TRBJ1-3,CASSQGSQSSGNTIYF,TGCGCCAGCAGCCAAGGTTCGCAGAGCTCTGGAAACACCATATATTTT
.,.,TRBV12-5,TRBJ2-7,CASGLPSTTGRSYEQYF,TGTGCTAGTGGTTTACCATCTACGACAGGGAGGTCCTACGAGCAGTACTTC
.,TRBD2,TRBV27,TRBJ2-1,CASSRSGDNNEQFF,TGTGCCAGCAGTCGTAGCGGGGACAACAATGAGCAGTTCTTC
few,.,TRBV10-3,TRBJ1-1,CAISTTNTEAFF,TGTGCCATCAGTACAACAAACACTGAAGCTTTCTTT
.,TRBD2,TRBV5-1,TRBJ2-2,CASSLARSGGFPGELFF,TGCGCCAGCAGCTTGGCCAGGAGCGGGGGGTTCCCCGGGGAGCTGTTTTTT
few,.,TRBV9,TRBJ2-2,CASRLGTSTGELFF,TGTGCCAGCAGACTTGGGACATCTACCGGGGAGCTGTTTTTT
.,.,TRBV6-4,TRBJ2-1,CASSDYYYGEQFF,TGTGCCAGCAGTGACTATTATTATGGTGAGCAGTTCTTC
.,TRBD1,TRBV5-1,TRBJ2-1,CASSMDRAYNEQFF,TGCGCCAGCAGCATGGACAGGGCCTACAATGAGCAGTTCTTC
.,TRBD1,TRBV28,TRBJ2-7,CASSPWGQGTAYEQYF,TGTGCCAGCAGTCCCTGGGGACAGGGGACTGCCTACGAGCAGTACTTC
.,TRBD2,TRBV7-6,TRBJ2-1,CASSSERGPYNEQFF,TGTGCCAGCAGCTCCGAGCGGGGGCCCTACAATGAGCAGTTCTTC
.,TRBD2,TRBV11-2,TRBJ2-1,CASSQSGGHNNEQFF,TGTGCCAGCAGTCAGAGCGGGGGCCATAACAATGAGCAGTTCTTC
.,.,TRBV21-1,TRBJ2-3,CASSTLPGQGSTDTQYF,TGTGCCAGCAGCACTCTTCCGGGACAGGGGTCCACAGATACGCAGTATTTT
.,.,TRBV6-5,TRBJ1-2,CASSYSGGTYGYTF,TGTGCCAGCAGTTACTCGGGGGGGACCTATGGCTACACCTTC
.,TRBD1,TRBV10-1,TRBJ2-7,CASSVVEVGGTRTGLSYEQYF,TGCGCCAGCAGTGTTGTCGAGGTGGGTGGTACGAGGACAGGGCTGTCCTACGAGCAGTACTTC
.,.,TRBV18,TRBJ2-5,CASSPKETQYF,TGTGCCAGCTCACCTAAAGAGACCCAGTACTTC
.,TRBD1,TRBV5-1,TRBJ1-2,CASSSPSGTGLSYGYTF,TGCGCCAGCAGCTCCCCATCCGGGACAGGCCTATCCTATGGCTACACCTTC
.,.,TRBV6-1,TRBJ2-4,CASSVRQPLAKNIQYF,TGTGCCAGCAGTGTCCGACAGCCTCTAGCCAAAAACATTCAGTACTTC
.,.,TRBV29-1,TRBJ2-1,CSVVGGHSYNEQFF,TGCAGCGTTGTCGGGGGTCATTCCTACAATGAGCAGTTCTTC
.,.,TRBV10-3,TRBJ1-3,CAISAVLRGSSGNTIYF,TGTGCCATCAGTGCCGTTTTACGGGGCAGCTCTGGAAACACCATATATTTT
.,.,TRBV5-1,TRBJ2-7,CASSAPVRGEQYF,TGCGCCAGCAGCGCCCCTGTCCGAGGCGAGCAGTACTTC
.,TRBD2,TRBV2,TRBJ2-1,CASGLAIYNEQFF,TGTGCCAGCGGACTAGCCATCTACAATGAGCAGTTCTTC
once,TRBD2,TRBV30,TRBJ2-5,CAWSPAVTTSGETQYF,TGTGCCTGGAGCCCGGCGGTCACGACTAGCGGAGAGACCCAGTACTTC
.,.,TRBV21-1,TRBJ2-7,CASSKVKSGGGEQYF,TGTGCCAGCAGCAAAGTGAAGTCGGGGGGTGGCGAGCAGTACTTC
.,TRBD1,TRBV18,TRBJ2-7,CASSPGQGEQYF,TGTGCCAGCTCACCAGGACAGGGAGAGCAGTACTTC
once,TRBD1,TRBV2,TRBJ1-6,CASSEALRGPFNSPLHF,TGTGCCAGCAGTGAAGCGCTCAGGGGGCCGTTTAATTCACCCCTCCACTTT
.,.,TRBV4-3,TRBJ2-2,CASSQDGRVTGELFF,TGCGCCAGCAGCCAAGATGGTAGGGTTACCGGGGAGCTGTTTTTT
.,.,TRBV9,TRBJ1-5,CASSVAAGNQPQHF,TGTGCCAGCAGCGTAGCGGCAGGGAATCAGCCCCAGCATTTT
.,TRBD1,TRBV18,TRBJ1-1,CASSPRTGGDAEAFF,TGTGCCAGCTCACCCAGGACAGGGGGGGACGCTGAAGCTTTCTTT
.,TRBD1,TRBV4-3,TRBJ2-1,CASSQDRGPVGEQFF,TGCGCCAGCAGCCAAGACAGGGGGCCTGTTGGTGAGCAGTTCTTC
.,TRBD1,TRBV7-3,TRBJ1-1,CASSLAGQGTEAFF,TGTGCCAGCAGCTTAGCGGGACAGGGCACTGAAGCTTTCTTT
.,.,TRBV7-6,TRBJ2-5,CASSSKTALIQETQYF,TGTGCCAGCAGCTCGAAGACCGCCTTAATACAAGAGACCCAGTACTTC
.,.,TRBV2,TRBJ2-3,CAGRLGADTQYF,TGTGCCGGAAGACTAGGGGCAGATACGCAGTATTTT
few,.,TRBV7-9,TRBJ2-5,CASSFDSVQETQYF,TGTGCCAGCAGCTTCGATTCAGTCCAAGAGACCCAGTACTTC